The clone carrying this T cell receptor (beta chain) was seen a handful of times. The TCRbeta library incorporated unique molecular identifiers. Via MiXCR, TCRdb re-called the PCR reads, giving one row per CDR3 protein. Seen here are 150,000 to 200,000 distinct CDR3 sequences, roughly 6.8% observed once, and the top ten hold 3% to 3.5%. This record belongs to a study of T-cell reconstitution after alpha-beta-depleted transplantation in children. The ends lost 3 bases at V and 9 bases at J; junction bases unmatched: 20. The V gene's germline CDR1 is SGHRS and CDR2 YFSETQ. The CDR3 length is 18 residues.

J is TRBJ2-1 and V is TRBV5-1, with 8 bases matching TRBD2. Sequenced material: PBMCs from the stem cell graft donor, taken from the stem cell graft. The receptor was derived from a human donor who donated a stem cell graft to a child with Wiskott-Aldrich syndrome. CDR3 residues: CASSSRSTTAGGAGEQFF. In DNA, the CDR3 is TGCGCCAGCAGCTCTAGATCTACGACGGCCGGGGGGGCCGGTGAGCAGTTCTTC.